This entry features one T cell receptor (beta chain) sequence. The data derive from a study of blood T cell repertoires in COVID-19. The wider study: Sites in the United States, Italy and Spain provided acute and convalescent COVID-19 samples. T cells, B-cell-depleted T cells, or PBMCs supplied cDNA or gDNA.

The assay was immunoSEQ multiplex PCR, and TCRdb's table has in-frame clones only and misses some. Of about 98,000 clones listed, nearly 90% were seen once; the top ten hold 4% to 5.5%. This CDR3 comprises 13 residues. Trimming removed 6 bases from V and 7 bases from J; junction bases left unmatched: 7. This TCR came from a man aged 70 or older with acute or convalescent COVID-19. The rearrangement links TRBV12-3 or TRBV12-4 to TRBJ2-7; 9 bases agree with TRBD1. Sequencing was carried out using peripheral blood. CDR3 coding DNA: TGTGCCAGCAGGGCACAGGGGGCGAGGGAGCAGTACTTC. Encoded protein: CASRAQGAREQYF.